Following are 32 T cell receptor beta chains from one sample sequenced in a study of lymphopenia after photon versus proton radiotherapy. Sequenced by immunoSEQ multiplex PCR; TCRdb stores in-frame clones only, minus some. The sample contains about 25,000 clones, about nine tenths of which appear only once. This specimen consisted of peripheral blood, obtained from a patient treated with photon-based radiotherapy. These receptors all stem from a man between 45 and 60 years old with gastric cancer.

The chain is built from TRBV19 and TRBJ2-7; no clear D gene. CDR3 length equals 12 residues. The germline gives CDR1 LNHDA, CDR2 SQIVND (reference sequence). V was trimmed by 5 bases and J by 2 bases, leaving 7 bases between them. The CDR3 DNA is TGTGCCAGTAGTCCGAGCGCCTACGAGCAGTACTTC. Protein product: CASSPSAYEQYF.

The chain recombines TRBV5-1 with TRBJ2-1; D possibly uses TRBD1 or TRBD2 (7 bases each). Germline V CDR1 and CDR2: SGHRS, YFSETQ. V was shortened by 3 bases and J by 0 bases, with 13 bases between the two germline ends. This CDR3 is 16 amino acids long. The CDR3 sequence: CASSWGGQPSYNEQFF. The CDR3 coding sequence is TGCGCCAGCAGCTGGGGGGGACAGCCCTCCTACAATGAGCAGTTCTTC.

The V call is TRBV6-6, the J call TRBJ1-6; TRBD1 is a possible D gene (5 bases). The CDR3 extends over 15 amino acids. CDR1 is MNHNY, CDR2 SVGAGI, per germline (reference sequence). V was cut by 6 bases and J by 7 bases, with 16 bases left in between. The CDR3 nucleotides read TGTGCCAGCAGCGCACCCAGGGCGGACAATTCACCCCTCCACTTT. It encodes CASSAPRADNSPLHF.

The chain joins TRBV19 to TRBJ2-4; 13 bases match TRBD2. CDR1 is LNHDA and CDR2 is SQIVND in the germline V gene (reference sequence). V lost 2 bases, J lost 13 bases, and 8 bases stayed unmatched. The CDR3 totals 15 residues. CDR3 DNA sequence: TGTGCCAGTAGTATATCAACTAGCGGGGGGGCCTCGCAGTACTTC. This codes for CASSISTSGGASQYF.

The chain has TRBV4-3 and TRBJ2-1; TRBD2 aligns across 10 bases. Germline V gene sequence: CDR1 LGHNA, CDR2 YSLEER. Unmatched junction bases numbered 5, after V lost 6 bases and J lost 6 bases. The CDR3 is 14 amino acids. CDR3 protein: CASRDSGGANEQFF. The DNA for the CDR3 is TGCGCCAGCAGAGACAGCGGGGGGGCCAATGAGCAGTTCTTC.

The gene calls are TRBV7-2 and TRBJ1-6, with D unclear. V was cut by 4 bases and J by 11 bases, with 12 bases left in between. Germline loops: CDR1 SGHTA, CDR2 FQGNSA. CDR3 length: 13 residues. The CDR3 here is CASSSPAPAPLHF. The CDR3 DNA follows: TGTGCCAGCAGCTCCCCGGCTCCGGCACCCCTCCACTTT. Variable domain in full (rest from reference TRBV7-2 and TRBJ1-6): GAGVSQSPSNKVTEKGKDVELRCDPISGHTALYWYRQSLGQGLEFLIYFQGNSAPDKSGLPSDRFSAERTGGSVSTLTIQRTQQEDSAVYLCASSSPAPAPLHFGNGTRLTVT.

The count of this clone is one. The chain couples TRBV5-5 to TRBJ2-6; maybe TRBD2 (5 bases). The germline V gene encodes CDR1 SGHKS and CDR2 YYEKEE (reference sequence). The CDR3 covers 18 residues. Trimming shortened V by 0 bases and J by 0 bases, and 13 bases separated the two germline ends. CDR3 protein: CASSLAGVPSSGANVLTF. The DNA for the CDR3 is TGTGCCAGCAGCTTGGCCGGGGTACCCTCCTCTGGGGCCAACGTCCTGACTTTC.

This clone was seen only a few times. Other DNA sequences in the same sample also yield this CDR3. V is TRBV5-1 and J is TRBJ1-1; D call uncertain. V lost 0 bases, J lost 0 bases, and 9 bases lay in between. This CDR3 contains 15 residues. Germline V gene lookup returns CDR1 SGHRS and CDR2 YFSETQ. The CDR3 loop is CASSLAGSMNTEAFF. The DNA for the CDR3 is TGCGCCAGCAGCTTGGCCGGCAGCATGAACACTGAAGCTTTCTTT.

The chain links TRBV2 to TRBJ2-3; tentatively, D is TRBD2 (5 bases). The CDR3 is 13 residues long. Between the trimmed V and J ends, which lost 4 bases and 2 bases, there was a span of 7 bases. The germline gives CDR1 SNHLY, CDR2 FYNNEI. The CDR3 loop reads CASSGTHTDTQYF. The CDR3 region has the DNA TGTGCCAGCAGTGGGACTCACACAGATACGCAGTATTTT.

The CDR3 loop is CASCVDTLFTDTQYF. The CDR3 DNA sequence: TGCGCCAGCTGCGTAGACACCTTGTTCACAGATACGCAGTATTTT. J is TRBJ2-3 and V is TRBV5-1; D remains unclear. V was pared by 7 bases and J by 2 bases, with 17 bases between. The germline CDR1 and CDR2 sequences are SGHRS and YFSETQ. The CDR3 is made up of 15 amino acids.

The chain combines TRBV7-3 with TRBJ2-3; 9 bases line up with TRBD2. Germline-derived CDR1 and CDR2 are SGHTA and FQGTGA. The CDR3 extends over 14 amino acids. V shed 9 bases, J shed 5 bases, and the junction held 9 bases outside the gene matches. The DNA for the CDR3 is TGTGCCAGTTCCTTGCGGGGGGGCATAGATACGCAGTATTTT. Protein product: CASSLRGGIDTQYF. The entire variable domain, with the rest obtained from reference TRBV7-3 and TRBJ2-3, is as follows: GAGVSQTPSNKVTEKGKYVELRCDPISGHTALYWYRQSLGQGPEFLIYFQGTGAADDSGLPNDRFFAVRPEGSVSTLKIQRTERGDSAVYLCASSLRGGIDTQYFGPGTRLTVL.

The chain couples TRBV6-5 to TRBJ1-1; D gene ambiguous. The length of the CDR3 is 15 residues. V lost 3 bases, J lost 1 base, and 12 bases lay in between. Per the germline V gene, CDR1 is MNHEY and CDR2 is SVGAGI. The CDR3 DNA reads TGTGCCAGCAGTTATTTGGGCAGCCCGAACACTGAAGCTTTCTTT. Translated: CASSYLGSPNTEAFF.

This clone came up a few times. This chain uses TRBV11-3 with TRBJ2-2; 7 bases match TRBD1. Losses at the gene ends were 3 bases for V and 1 base for J; bases not matched to a gene: 5. The CDR3 totals 16 residues. Germline loops: CDR1 SGHNT, CDR2 YENEEA. CDR3 residues: CASSFRTGVNTGELFF. CDR3 nucleotides: TGTGCCAGCAGCTTCAGGACAGGCGTGAACACCGGGGAGCTGTTTTTT.

The chain couples TRBV6-1 to TRBJ2-7; D call uncertain. From germline, CDR1 is MNHNS and CDR2 SASEGT. The length of the CDR3 is 11 residues. V was cut by 3 bases and J by 3 bases, with 3 bases left in between. This chain's CDR3 is CASSDGYEQYV. The CDR3 nucleotides are TGTGCCAGCAGTGACGGCTACGAGCAGTACGTC.

The chain has TRBV9 and TRBJ2-7, with a weak D call TRBD2 (6 bases). V was cut by 0 bases and J by 7 bases, with 11 bases left in between. Per germline, CDR1 SGDLS and CDR2 YYNGEE. The CDR3 length is 13 residues. The CDR3 coding sequence is TGTGCCAGCAGCGTAGCGGGAGTAATTGAGCAGTACGTC. This sequence encodes CASSVAGVIEQYV.

This chain joins TRBV15 and TRBJ1-4, with D maybe TRBD1 (6 bases). The germline CDR1 and CDR2 sequences are LNHNV and YYDKDF (reference sequence). This CDR3 contains 15 residues. Trimming pared 5 bases from V and 0 bases from J, leaving 10 bases between. Here the CDR3 reads CATSGRDTTNEKLFF. The DNA for the CDR3 is TGTGCCACCAGCGGCCGGGACACAACTAATGAAAAACTGTTTTTT.

The chain combines TRBV9 with TRBJ1-3; TRBD1 agrees at 7 bases. The CDR3 sequence is 19 residues long. The germline gives CDR1 SGDLS, CDR2 YYNGEE. The V segment lost 0 bases and the J segment 5 bases; nucleotides outside the gene matches: 17. The CDR3 loop is CASSVGDQTGISWRNTIYF. CDR3 DNA sequence: TGTGCCAGCAGCGTAGGGGACCAGACAGGGATTTCCTGGCGAAACACCATATATTTT.

The V gene is TRBV27, the J gene TRBJ2-6; no firm D call. The CDR3 has 16 amino acids. Germline CDR1 is MNHEY and CDR2 is SMNVEV (reference sequence). The V gene lost 2 bases and the J gene lost 4 bases, with 12 bases spanning the gap. The CDR3 coding sequence is TGTGCCAGCAGTTTAATAATCGGGCCCGGGGCCAACGTCCTGACTTTC. Protein sequence: CASSLIIGPGANVLTF.

DNA for the CDR3: TGCGCCAGCAGCCCTGGGGGGGCCAGGGGCACCGGGGAGCTGTTTTTT. Its protein product is CASSPGGARGTGELFF. The chain joins TRBV4-3 to TRBJ2-2; a possible D gene is TRBD2 (7 bases). This CDR3 region has 16 residues. Between the trimmed V and J ends, which lost 4 bases and 4 bases, there was a span of 16 bases. CDR1 and CDR2 from the germline V gene are LGHNA and YSLEER.

The chain recombines TRBV19 with TRBJ2-5; D might be TRBD2 (5 bases). Germline V CDR1 and CDR2: LNHDA, SQIVND (reference sequence). Trimming removed 3 bases from V and 5 bases from J, with 16 bases in between. The CDR3 sequence is 15 residues long. The CDR3 spells CASSITPPSLETQYF. The CDR3 DNA reads TGTGCCAGTAGTATTACCCCTCCTAGCCTTGAGACCCAGTACTTC.

The rearrangement uses TRBV1 and TRBJ2-1; TRBD1 reflects the table's D call only, with no check against the DNA. TRBV1 represents a pseudogene. This CDR3 has 21 amino acids. The CDR3 is CTSSQDYKRPGTIGLNNEQFF. Written as DNA, the CDR3 is TGCACCAGCAGCCAAGATTATAAACGACCCGGGACAATTGGATTAAACAATGAGCAGTTCTTC.

Notes on this clone: This same CDR3 is encoded by further DNA sequences in the sample. This chain uses TRBV5-6 with TRBJ2-7; D possibly corresponds to TRBD1 (5 bases). CDR1 is SGHDT, CDR2 YYEEEE, per germline. The CDR3 has 14 residues. V was shortened by 2 bases and J by 2 bases, with 11 bases between the two germline ends. The CDR3 nucleotides read TGTGCCAGCAGCTTCCGGTCCAGGGCCTACGAGCAGTACTTC. This sequence encodes CASSFRSRAYEQYF.

The CDR3 protein is CASNLQGNNSPLHF. The CDR3, as DNA: TGTGCCAGCAATTTACAGGGGAATAATTCACCCCTCCACTTT. The chain carries TRBV6-1 and TRBJ1-6; 7 bases are a match to TRBD1. This CDR3 is 14 amino acids long. Per the germline V gene, CDR1 is MNHNS and CDR2 is SASEGT. Trimming took 7 bases from V and 5 from J; bases not matched to a gene: 5.

The rearrangement joins TRBV5-1 to TRBJ1-1; TRBD1 matches at 8 bases. The junction had 9 bases not matched to a gene; V was cut back by 4 bases and J by 1 base. Germline CDR1 reads SGHRS; CDR2 reads YFSETQ. The CDR3 is made up of 16 amino acids. The CDR3 loop reads CASSRDRLGANTEAFF. In DNA, the CDR3 is TGCGCCAGCAGCCGGGACAGGCTGGGTGCGAACACTGAAGCTTTCTTT.

A single count supports this clone. The chain recombines TRBV5-1 with TRBJ1-4, with a weak D call TRBD1 (5 bases). Trimming shortened V by 3 bases and J by 0 bases, and 6 bases separated the two germline ends. This CDR3 is built from 14 residues. Germline-derived CDR1 and CDR2 are SGHRS and YFSETQ. DNA for the CDR3: TGCGCCAGCAGCTCGACAGCAACTAATGAAAAACTGTTTTTT. Residues: CASSSTATNEKLFF.

The V gene is TRBV5-5, the J gene TRBJ2-1; TRBD1 agrees at 8 bases. V lost 2 bases and J lost 0; bases outside the gene matches: 10. Per the germline V gene, CDR1 is SGHKS and CDR2 is YYEKEE (reference sequence). This CDR3 comprises 18 residues. CDR3 sequence (DNA): TGTGCCAGCAGCTTTAGGTGGACAGGGCAAAGCTCCTACAATGAGCAGTTCTTC. It specifies CASSFRWTGQSSYNEQFF.

The DNA of the CDR3 is TGTGCCAGCAGCTTGGGGGGCCGCGGAGGAATAGAGACCCAGTACTTC. Amino acids: CASSLGGRGGIETQYF. This chain uses TRBV11-2 with TRBJ2-5, with D tentatively TRBD1 or TRBD2 (6 bases each). Germline-derived CDR1 and CDR2 are SGHAT and FQNNGV. CDR3 length: 16 amino acids. Trimming left V 3 bases short and J 4 bases short, with 18 bases between.

This chain connects TRBV5-5 to TRBJ1-2; TRBD1 is a possible D gene (6 bases). CDR1 SGHKS and CDR2 YYEKEE come from the germline V gene (reference sequence). Trimming took off 5 bases at V and 3 bases at J, with 8 bases between the two ends. The CDR3 length is 12 residues. The CDR3 region is CASRNRDYGYTF. The CDR3 coding sequence is TGTGCCAGCAGGAACAGGGACTATGGCTACACCTTC.

The rearrangement uses TRBV7-2 and TRBJ1-3, with D hard to call. Trimming left V 10 bases short and J 4 bases short, with 11 bases between. The CDR3 has 12 amino acids. Germline CDR1 is SGHTA and CDR2 is FQGNSA. The CDR3 nucleotides are TGTGCCATTGGCGGGAACGGAAACACCATATATTTT. Protein product: CAIGGNGNTIYF.

The V and J genes are TRBV15 and TRBJ2-2; D is uncertain. V was trimmed by 6 bases and J by 4 bases, leaving 18 bases between them. The germline CDR1 and CDR2 sequences are LNHNV and YYDKDF (reference sequence). The CDR3 spans 16 residues. The CDR3 sequence is CATSPQARGFTGELFF. The CDR3 coding sequence is TGTGCCACCAGTCCTCAGGCGAGAGGATTCACCGGGGAGCTGTTTTTT.

V usage is TRBV29-1 and J usage is TRBJ1-1; no reliable D call. V shed 0 bases and J shed 7 bases, with 9 bases lying between them. The length of the CDR3 is 12 residues. Germline CDR1 and CDR2: SQVTM and ANQGSEA. This chain's CDR3 is CSVEETGYEAFF. The CDR3 nucleotides are TGCAGCGTTGAAGAAACGGGATATGAAGCTTTCTTT.

V is TRBV10-1 and J is TRBJ1-1, with TRBD1 matching over 8 bases. J gave up 10 bases and V 3 bases, and 7 bases lay outside the gene matches. Germline CDR1 is WNHNN and CDR2 is SYGVQD (reference sequence). This CDR3 has 13 amino acids. The CDR3 region has the DNA TGCGCCAGCAGTGACATTGGACAGGGTGTAGCTTTCTTT. Its protein product is CASSDIGQGVAFF.